This T cell receptor beta chain was captured by sequencing in a study of persistence of HIV-infected CD4 T cells. The wider study: Donors had been on suppressive ART for a median of approximately eight years. Study-wide results and limits: The rare CMV-responding cells with HIV-1 proviruses were not separately TCR-sequenced. TCRbeta richness was lower in CMV- and Gag-responding cells than in anti-CD3/anti-CD28-responding cells.

The stimulus was lysate of CMV-infected fibroblasts, around 10 ug/mL. Sorted nonresponding memory CD4+ T cells were CD40L-negative, CD69-negative, CD45RO-high. Donors had CD4+ T cell counts above 400 cells/uL and were CMV-seropositive. The germline V and J ends were trimmed by 0 bases and 2 bases, with 8 bases remaining between them. CDR1 and CDR2 from the germline V gene are SGHRS and YFSETQ. CDR3 length: 14 residues. On this clone itself: Its antigen is unknown.

Sequencing used immunoSEQ version 4 in survey mode. TCRdb's copy holds only in-frame clones and misses some; the assay was immunoSEQ multiplex PCR. The table includes roughly 41,000 clones, 80% detected once. The chain uses TRBV5-1 and TRBJ1-1; D call uncertain. This sequence originates from an adult man with HIV who was CMV-seropositive. The sample was CD4+ T cells sorted from PBMCs after approximately 19-hour stimulation, taken from a patient who received antiretroviral therapy. The CDR3 is CASSLANLNTEAFF. As DNA, the CDR3 is TGCGCCAGCAGCTTGGCCAATCTTAACACTGAAGCTTTCTTT. The complete variable domain, with remaining parts taken from reference TRBV5-1 and TRBJ1-1, reads KAGVTQTPRYLIKTRGQQVTLSCSPISGHRSVSWYQQTPGQGLQFLFEYFSETQRNKGNFPGRFSGRQFSNSRSEMNVSTLELGDSALYLCASSLANLNTEAFFGQGTRLTVV.